The 20 T cell receptor beta chains below all came from one sample that was sequenced in a study of T cell repertoires in cytomegalovirus infection. Each CDR3 protein is one row after TCRdb ran MiXCR on the reads. The table has 600,000 to 700,000 distinct CDR3 sequences, around 32% seen once. No antigen has been identified for these receptors. The material sequenced was cultured PBMCs, taken from culture after CMV antigen stimulation. The receptors come from a human donor in good health (CMV status not recorded). Some clones in this sample may be carry-over from other donors' samples.

This clonotype has only a few counts. The chain uses TRBV19 and TRBJ1-4; no clear D. CDR1 and CDR2 (germline): LNHDA, SQIVND (reference sequence). The CDR3 contains 16 residues. V gave up 5 bases and J gave up 8 bases, with 21 bases separating them. The CDR3 DNA follows: TGTGCCAGTAGTCCCGGCAAGCGGAGGAGTTGGGAAAAACTGTTTTTT. It codes for CASSPGKRRSWEKLFF.

CDR3 nucleotides: TGTGCCAGCAGTTACTCGACAGGGTACACTGAAGCTTTCTTT. Protein: CASSYSTGYTEAFF. V gene TRBV6-2 or TRBV6-3 combines with J gene TRBJ1-1, with 7 bases matching TRBD1. The germline V gene encodes CDR1 MNHEY and CDR2 SVGEGT. The V segment lost 0 bases and the J segment 3 bases; nucleotides outside the gene matches: 1. The length of the CDR3 is 14 residues.

This chain uses TRBV12-3 or TRBV12-4 with TRBJ2-1; tentative D call: TRBD2 (7 bases). Deletions cut 7 bases from V and 13 bases from J, with 14 bases between. The CDR3 is 11 residues long. The CDR3 loop is CASTFRGGQFF. In DNA, the CDR3 is TGTGCCAGCACCTTTAGGGGGGGCCAGTTCTTC.

This clonotype appeared a few times. The rearrangement links TRBV10-3 to TRBJ2-5; maybe TRBD1 (6 bases). CDR1 ENHRY and CDR2 SYGVKD come from the germline V gene. The CDR3 consists of 13 residues. Trimming cost V 2 bases and J 5 bases, with 9 bases left between them. The DNA for the CDR3 is TGTGCCATCAGTGAGAATGGACAGGAGACCCAGTACTTC. This sequence encodes CAISENGQETQYF.

The genes are TRBV7-9 and TRBJ1-4; D remains unclear. Between the trimmed V and J ends, which lost 5 bases and 7 bases, there was a span of 14 bases. CDR3 size: 14 residues. Germline assignment: CDR1 SEHNR and CDR2 FQNEAQ (reference sequence). CDR3 residues: CASSAEARPEKLFF. DNA for the CDR3: TGTGCCAGCAGCGCGGAGGCACGCCCTGAAAAACTGTTTTTT.

There are a few counts of this clonotype. The chain recombines TRBV20-1 with TRBJ2-3; tentative D call: TRBD2 (6 bases). Germline values: CDR1 DFQATT, CDR2 SNEGSKA (reference sequence). The ends were cut back, 5 bases at V and 2 bases at J, with 20 bases in the middle. This CDR3 has 16 residues. This chain's CDR3 is CSAQGSRAGITDTQYF. Written as DNA, the CDR3 is TGCAGTGCTCAAGGTAGTAGGGCGGGGATCACAGATACGCAGTATTTT.

The table lists this clonotype with many counts. V usage is TRBV7-2 and J usage is TRBJ2-7; TRBD2 aligns across 8 bases. V lost 1 base and J lost 7; bases outside the gene matches: 9. This CDR3 is 15 amino acids long. Germline CDR1 and CDR2: SGHTA and FQGNSA. CDR3 sequence reads: CASSLGLAGTGEQYF. For the CDR3, the DNA is TGTGCCAGCAGCTTAGGATTAGCGGGAACGGGGGAGCAGTACTTC.

J is TRBJ2-1 and V is TRBV11-3; D not certain. Between the trimmed V and J ends, which lost 3 bases and 7 bases, there was a span of 10 bases. The length of the CDR3 is 13 residues. Per the germline V gene, CDR1 is SGHNT and CDR2 is YENEEA. The CDR3 sequence is CASSLRPLNEQFF. The CDR3 coding sequence is TGTGCCAGCAGCTTGAGGCCCCTAAATGAGCAGTTCTTC.

The chain joins TRBV18 to TRBJ1-2; 8 positions agree with TRBD1. Germline V lookup: CDR1 KGHSH, CDR2 LQKENI. The ends lost 6 bases at V and 7 bases at J; junction bases unmatched: 7. The CDR3 contains 13 residues. The CDR3 protein is CASSNDRGGGYTF. The CDR3 nucleotides read TGTGCCAGCTCGAACGACAGGGGCGGTGGCTACACCTTC.

The rearrangement uses TRBV7-2 and TRBJ1-3, with 10 nucleotides matching TRBD1. The CDR3 runs 17 residues. J lost 4 bases, V lost 5 bases, and 11 bases had no gene match. Germline values: CDR1 SGHTA, CDR2 FQGNSA. The CDR3 loop is CASSPSGQGLSGNTIYF. CDR3 DNA sequence: TGTGCCAGCAGCCCCTCGGGACAGGGGCTTTCAGGAAACACCATATATTTT.

The chain links TRBV7-9 to TRBJ1-3; D remains ambiguous. The CDR3 runs 16 residues. Germline lookup yields CDR1 SEHNR and CDR2 FQNEAQ (reference sequence). The V end was cut by 4 bases, the J end by 0 bases, with 13 bases between. CDR3 DNA: TGTGCCAGCAGCTCTGGGCCGTTCAGCTCTGGAAACACCATATATTTT. Protein: CASSSGPFSSGNTIYF.

This clonotype was picked up one time. The chain has TRBV20-1 and TRBJ1-6; TRBD1 might be the D (6 bases). This CDR3 spans 15 amino acids. Germline CDR1 reads DFQATT; CDR2 reads SNEGSKA (reference sequence). Trimming removed 3 bases from V and 7 bases from J, with 16 bases in between. The CDR3: CSAREDSRSNSPLHF. CDR3 DNA sequence: TGCAGTGCTAGGGAGGACAGCCGGTCAAATTCACCCCTCCACTTT.

Only one count was recorded for this clonotype. The genes are TRBV30 and TRBJ1-1, with 7 bases that match TRBD1. Germline trimming cut 3 bases from V and 4 bases from J; bases unmatched to any gene: 8. This CDR3 region has 14 residues. Germline values: CDR1 GTSNPN, CDR2 SVGIG (reference sequence). The CDR3 DNA reads as TGTGCCTGGAGGATAGCAGGGGGAGGCACTGAAGCTTTCTTT. This translates into CAWRIAGGGTEAFF.

The chain recombines TRBV10-3 with TRBJ1-2, with 7 nucleotides matching TRBD1. This CDR3 comprises 14 residues. The germline V gene encodes CDR1 ENHRY and CDR2 SYGVKD. J gave up 1 base and V 8 bases, and 7 bases lay outside the gene matches. CDR3 bases: TGTGCCATCGGTCGGGACAGTCATAACTATGGCTACACCTTC. It encodes CAIGRDSHNYGYTF.

This clonotype has more than one count but fewer than ten. The CDR3 here is CASSQELAGVRGELFF. The CDR3 nucleotides read TGTGCCAGCAGTCAAGAACTAGCGGGGGTGCGCGGGGAGCTGTTTTTT. The chain has TRBV7-6 and TRBJ2-2, with 11 nucleotides matching TRBD2. Per the germline V gene, CDR1 is SGHVS and CDR2 is FNYEAQ. The ends lost 6 bases at V and 7 bases at J; junction bases unmatched: 10. The CDR3 covers 16 residues.

The J gene is TRBJ2-5, the V gene TRBV7-2; 9 nucleotides match TRBD2. Germline V gene data show CDR1 as SGHTA and CDR2 as FQGNSA. The V gene end was trimmed by 4 bases and the J gene end by 5 bases; junction bases not matched to a gene: 8. The CDR3 is made up of 15 amino acids. The CDR3 sequence: CASSSAGGIRETQYF. The CDR3, as DNA: TGTGCCAGCAGCTCGGCGGGAGGGATAAGGGAGACCCAGTACTTC.

This clonotype appeared a few times. The chain links TRBV11-2 to TRBJ2-6; D is ambiguous. The CDR3 is 14 residues long. V shed 5 bases and J shed 4 bases, with 9 bases lying between them. Germline V gene data show CDR1 as SGHAT and CDR2 as FQNNGV. CDR3 sequence (DNA): TGTGCCAGCAGCCGGATCCAAGGGGCCAACGTCCTGACTTTC. This gives the protein CASSRIQGANVLTF.

The table lists this clonotype with a count of one. V gene TRBV5-5 combines with J gene TRBJ2-1; 8 bases are a match to TRBD2. The V and J ends lost 6 bases and 4 bases, in that order; junction bases with no gene match: 9. The length of the CDR3 is 15 residues. The germline gives CDR1 SGHKS, CDR2 YYEKEE (reference sequence). This CDR3 is CASTPRAGGYNEQFF. The CDR3 DNA reads TGTGCCAGCACCCCGAGGGCGGGGGGATACAATGAGCAGTTCTTC.

Only a few counts were recorded for this clonotype. The chain combines TRBV5-6 with TRBJ2-1, with 7 nucleotides matching TRBD1. CDR1 is SGHDT, CDR2 YYEEEE, per germline. Trimming removed 2 bases from V and 8 bases from J; junction bases left unmatched: 7. The CDR3 length is 14 residues. The DNA for the CDR3 is TGTGCCAGCAGCTTCAGGACAGGAAGAGATGAGCAGTTCTTC. Amino acids: CASSFRTGRDEQFF. Filled out from reference TRBV5-6 and TRBJ2-1, the complete variable domain reads DAGVTQSPTHLIKTRGQQVTLRCSPKSGHDTVSWYQQALGQGPQFIFQYYEEEERQRGNFPDRFSGHQFPNYSSELNVNALLLGDSALYLCASSFRTGRDEQFFGPGTRLTVL.

This clonotype was seen a few times. The chain combines TRBV18 with TRBJ1-6; D possibly corresponds to TRBD1 (6 bases). CDR1 KGHSH and CDR2 LQKENI come from the germline V gene. Trimming stripped 3 bases from V and 8 bases from J, with 11 bases between. The CDR3 is made up of 14 amino acids. CDR3 nucleotides: TGTGCCAGCTCACCCGGGGGCAGGTATTCACCCCTCCACTTT. This sequence encodes CASSPGGRYSPLHF.